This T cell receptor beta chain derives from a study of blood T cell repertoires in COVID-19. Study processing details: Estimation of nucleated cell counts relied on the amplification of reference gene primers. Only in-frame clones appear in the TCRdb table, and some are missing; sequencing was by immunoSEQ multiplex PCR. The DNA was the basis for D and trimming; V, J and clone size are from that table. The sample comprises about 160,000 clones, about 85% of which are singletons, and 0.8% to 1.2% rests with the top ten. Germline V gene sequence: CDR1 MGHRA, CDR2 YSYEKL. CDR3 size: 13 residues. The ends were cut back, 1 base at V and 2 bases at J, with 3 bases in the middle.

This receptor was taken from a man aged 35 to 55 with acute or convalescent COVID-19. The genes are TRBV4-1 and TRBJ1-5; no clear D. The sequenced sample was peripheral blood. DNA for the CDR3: TGCGCCAGCAGCCAAGGCGGCAATCAGCCCCAGCATTTT. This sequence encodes CASSQGGNQPQHF.